This passage covers 5 T cell receptor beta chains from one sample sequenced in a study of cytomegalovirus exposure and HLA in healthy donors. The PCR used 60 Vbeta and 13 Jbeta primers. Measured with immunoSEQ multiplex PCR; TCRdb has only the in-frame clones, and not every one. Among around 130,000 clones listed, about 80% were seen once. The sample comprised PBMCs. Receptors were obtained from a human donor in good health.

The chain recombines TRBV12-5 with TRBJ1-2, with D perhaps matching TRBD1 (6 bases). Germline V gene data show CDR1 as LGHNT and CDR2 as FRNRAP. Trimming removed 6 bases at V and 4 bases at J, with 15 bases between. The CDR3 consists of 14 residues. CDR3 coding DNA: TGTGCTAGTGGACTCGGACAGTGGCGCTATGGCTACACCTTC. Encoded protein: CASGLGQWRYGYTF.

CDR3 in amino acids: CASSQPDRGNEKLFF. For the CDR3, the DNA is TGTGCCAGCAGCCAACCCGACAGGGGAAATGAAAAACTGTTTTTT. V and J are TRBV4-2 and TRBJ1-4, with 8 bases identical to TRBD1. V lost 2 bases and J lost 5; bases outside the gene matches: 4. Germline CDR1 is LGHNA and CDR2 is YNFKEQ. This CDR3 comprises 15 residues.

The chain links TRBV5-6 to TRBJ1-3; D unclear. Between the trimmed V and J ends, which lost 0 bases and 7 bases, there was a span of 8 bases. There are 13 residues in the CDR3. The germline gives CDR1 SGHDT, CDR2 YYEEEE. This CDR3 is CASSLVLSNTIYF. The CDR3, as DNA: TGTGCCAGCAGCTTGGTATTGTCGAACACCATATATTTT. Full variable domain (remainder filled in from reference TRBV5-6 and TRBJ1-3): DAGVTQSPTHLIKTRGQQVTLRCSPKSGHDTVSWYQQALGQGPQFIFQYYEEEERQRGNFPDRFSGHQFPNYSSELNVNALLLGDSALYLCASSLVLSNTIYFGEGSWLTVV.

The chain joins TRBV7-6 to TRBJ1-1; D gene uncertain. The CDR3 is 13 amino acids. The ends were cut back, 4 bases at V and 3 bases at J, with 9 bases in the middle. Germline CDR1 SGHVS, CDR2 FNYEAQ. The CDR3 DNA sequence: TGTGCCAGCAGCTATCAACAGCACACTGAAGCTTTCTTT. It specifies CASSYQQHTEAFF.

V and J are TRBV5-1 and TRBJ1-2; D possibly corresponds to TRBD1 (6 bases). Germline V CDR1 and CDR2: SGHRS, YFSETQ. The ends were cut back, 4 bases at V and 8 bases at J, with 30 bases in the middle. CDR3 size: 18 residues. CDR3 in amino acids: CASSGGGANSNYADGYTF. For the CDR3, the DNA is TGCGCCAGCAGCGGCGGGGGGGCTAACTCTAACTATGCTGACGGCTACACCTTC.